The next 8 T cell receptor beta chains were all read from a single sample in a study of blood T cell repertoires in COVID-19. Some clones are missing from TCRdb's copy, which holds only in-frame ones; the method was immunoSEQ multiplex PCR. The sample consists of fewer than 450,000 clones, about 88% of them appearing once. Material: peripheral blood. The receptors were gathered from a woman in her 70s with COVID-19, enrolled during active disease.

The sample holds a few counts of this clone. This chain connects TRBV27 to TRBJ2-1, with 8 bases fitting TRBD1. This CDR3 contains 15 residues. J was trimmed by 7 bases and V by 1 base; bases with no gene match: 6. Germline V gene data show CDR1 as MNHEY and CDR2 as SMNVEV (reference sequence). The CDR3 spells CASSLWQGAENEQFF. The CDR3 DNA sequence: TGTGCCAGCAGTTTATGGCAGGGGGCTGAGAATGAGCAGTTCTTC.

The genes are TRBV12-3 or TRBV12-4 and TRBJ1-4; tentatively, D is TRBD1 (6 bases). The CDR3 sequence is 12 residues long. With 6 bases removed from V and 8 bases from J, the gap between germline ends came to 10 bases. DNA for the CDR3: TGTGCCAGCAGGCAACAGGGCGAAAAACTGTTTTTT. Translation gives CASRQQGEKLFF.

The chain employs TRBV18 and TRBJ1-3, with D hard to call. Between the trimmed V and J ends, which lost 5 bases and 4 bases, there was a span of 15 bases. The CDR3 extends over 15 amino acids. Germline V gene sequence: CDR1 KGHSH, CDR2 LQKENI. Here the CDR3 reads CASSDSGGSGNTIYF. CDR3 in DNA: TGTGCCAGCTCAGACTCGGGAGGTTCGGGAAACACCATATATTTT.

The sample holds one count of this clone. Here the CDR3 reads CASSETQGLNSPLHF. The CDR3 nucleotides read TGTGCCAGCAGTGAAACACAGGGGCTTAATTCACCCCTCCACTTT. This chain links TRBV6-1 with TRBJ1-6; 7 nucleotides line up with TRBD1. Germline CDR1 reads MNHNS; CDR2 reads SASEGT. The CDR3 is 15 amino acids. V lost 2 bases, J lost 6 bases, and 4 bases stayed unmatched.

The CDR3 sequence: CASSLLAIAGYSTDTQYF. The CDR3 bases are TGTGCCAGCAGCTTACTGGCCATAGCGGGGTATAGCACAGATACGCAGTATTTT. The J gene is TRBJ2-3, the V gene TRBV11-2, with TRBD2 matching 8 bases. J was trimmed by 0 bases and V by 2 bases; bases with no gene match: 10. The CDR3 extends over 18 amino acids. Per the germline V gene, CDR1 is SGHAT and CDR2 is FQNNGV. The full variable domain, rest sourced from reference TRBV11-2 and TRBJ2-3, is EAGVAQSPRYKIIEKRQSVAFWCNPISGHATLYWYQQILGQGPKLLIQFQNNGVVDDSQLPKDRFSAERLKGVDSTLKIQPAKLEDSAVYLCASSLLAIAGYSTDTQYFGPGTRLTVL.

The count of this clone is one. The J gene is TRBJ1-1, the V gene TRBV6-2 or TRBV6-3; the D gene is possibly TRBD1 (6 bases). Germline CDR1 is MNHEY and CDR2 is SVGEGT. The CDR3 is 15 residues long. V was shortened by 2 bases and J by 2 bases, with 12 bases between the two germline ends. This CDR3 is CASSYGQQLNTEAFF. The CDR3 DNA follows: TGTGCCAGCAGTTACGGACAGCAACTTAACACTGAAGCTTTCTTT.

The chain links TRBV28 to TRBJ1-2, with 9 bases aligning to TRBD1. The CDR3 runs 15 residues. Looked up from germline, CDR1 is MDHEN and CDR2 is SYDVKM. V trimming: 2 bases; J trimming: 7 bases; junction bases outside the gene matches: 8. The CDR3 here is CASSLGDRAQSGYTF. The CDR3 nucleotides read TGTGCCAGCAGTTTAGGGGACAGGGCTCAAAGTGGCTACACCTTC.

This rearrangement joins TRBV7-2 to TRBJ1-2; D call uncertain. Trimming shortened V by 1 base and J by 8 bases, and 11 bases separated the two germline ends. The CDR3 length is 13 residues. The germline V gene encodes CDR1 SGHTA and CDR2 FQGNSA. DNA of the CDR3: TGTGCCAGCAGCTTAGACCGGGAGGGAGGCTACACCTTC. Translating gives CASSLDREGGYTF. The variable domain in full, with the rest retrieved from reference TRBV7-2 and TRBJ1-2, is GAGVSQSPSNKVTEKGKDVELRCDPISGHTALYWYRQSLGQGLEFLIYFQGNSAPDKSGLPSDRFSAERTGGSVSTLTIQRTQQEDSAVYLCASSLDREGGYTFGSGTRLTVV.